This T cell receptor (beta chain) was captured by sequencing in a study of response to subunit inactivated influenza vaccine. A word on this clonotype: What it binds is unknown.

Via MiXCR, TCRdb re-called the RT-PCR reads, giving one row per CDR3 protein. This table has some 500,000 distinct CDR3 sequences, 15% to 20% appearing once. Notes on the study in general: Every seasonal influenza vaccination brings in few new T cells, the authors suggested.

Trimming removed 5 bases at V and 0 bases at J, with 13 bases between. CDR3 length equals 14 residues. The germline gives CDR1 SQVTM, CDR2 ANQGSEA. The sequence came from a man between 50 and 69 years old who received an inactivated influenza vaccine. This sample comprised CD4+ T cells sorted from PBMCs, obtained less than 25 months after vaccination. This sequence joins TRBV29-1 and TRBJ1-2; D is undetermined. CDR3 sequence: CSVSLGSANYGYTF. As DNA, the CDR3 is TGCAGCGTTTCACTGGGCTCAGCTAACTATGGCTACACCTTC. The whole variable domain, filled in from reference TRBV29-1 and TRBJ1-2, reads SAVISQKPSRDICQRGTSLTIQCQVDSQVTMMFWYRQQPGQSLTLIATANQGSEATYESGFVIDKFPISRPNLTFSTLTVSNMSPEDSSIYLCSVSLGSANYGYTFGSGTRLTVV.